These T cell receptor beta chains were read from a single sample in a study of radiation and T cells in renal cell carcinoma. Generated by immunoSEQ multiplex PCR, the TCRdb table keeps only in-frame clones and is missing some. Of about 150,000 clones listed, about nine tenths were seen once; the top ten hold around 4.4%. The source was blood, collected from a patient whose treatment included radiotherapy and nephrectomy. The source of these receptors is a woman between 65 and 79 years old with renal cell carcinoma. Each CDR3 is given with its conserved first and last residue. D genes are given only for firm matches. Part of the rows lack a size; the others show once, few, many or a class for expanded clones.

. | TRBJ1-6 | TRBV7-3 | . | CASSLLHGQNSPLHF | TGTGCCAGCAGCTTACTTCACGGTCAGAATTCACCCCTCCACTTT
. | TRBJ1-2 | TRBV14 | TRBD1 | CASSAYRGGPIGYTF | TGTGCCAGCAGCGCATACAGGGGCGGCCCGATCGGCTACACCTTC
. | TRBJ1-2 | TRBV19 | TRBD1 | CASSDRGRSYGYTF | TGTGCCAGTAGTGACAGGGGGCGGTCCTATGGCTACACCTTC
. | TRBJ2-3 | TRBV29-1 | . | CSVSTRAPGETDTQYF | TGCAGCGTGTCAACCCGGGCCCCGGGCGAGACAGATACGCAGTATTTT
. | TRBJ2-2 | TRBV15 | TRBD1 | CATSLGTGGIGELFF | TGTGCCACCAGCCTGGGGACAGGGGGCATCGGGGAGCTGTTTTTT
. | TRBJ2-2 | TRBV19 | . | CASSIKRKTWPTGELFF | TGTGCCAGTAGTATTAAAAGGAAAACTTGGCCCACCGGGGAGCTGTTTTTT
. | TRBJ1-5 | TRBV6-1 | . | CASTRIFNQPQHF | TGTGCCAGCACCCGAATATTTAATCAGCCCCAGCATTTT
. | TRBJ1-2 | TRBV28 | . | CASFEGGWYGYTF | TGTGCCAGCTTCGAGGGTGGGTGGTATGGCTACACCTTC
. | TRBJ2-1 | TRBV30 | . | CAWRSLGQTSGQFF | TGTGCCTGGAGAAGTCTTGGACAGACCTCCGGACAGTTCTTC
. | TRBJ1-1 | TRBV7-6 | TRBD1 | CASSPPDRVIAEAFF | TGTGCCAGCAGCCCCCCCGACAGGGTGATTGCTGAAGCTTTCTTT
once | TRBJ2-6 | TRBV28 | TRBD1 | CASSKGQGAPGANVLTF | TGTGCCAGCAGTAAGGGACAGGGGGCGCCTGGGGCCAACGTCCTGACTTTC
. | TRBJ1-3 | TRBV30 | . | CAWSVGWGAGNTIYF | TGTGCCTGGAGTGTGGGCTGGGGAGCTGGAAACACCATATATTTT
. | TRBJ2-5 | TRBV9 | . | CASSSGGHQETQYF | TGTGCCAGCAGCTCCGGGGGGCACCAAGAGACCCAGTACTTC
once | TRBJ2-1 | TRBV10-3 | . | CAISERDLTGNEQFF | TGTGCCATCAGTGAGAGGGACCTCACCGGGAATGAGCAGTTCTTC
. | TRBJ1-4 | TRBV4-3 | . | CASSQALFGEKLFF | TGCGCCAGCAGCCAAGCCCTCTTTGGTGAAAAACTGTTTTTT
. | TRBJ1-2 | TRBV6-4 | . | CASSDSSRANYGYTF | TGTGCCAGCAGTGACTCATCCAGGGCGAACTATGGCTACACCTTC
. | TRBJ2-2 | TRBV6-6 | . | CASGGFPRGTGELFF | TGTGCCAGCGGAGGGTTCCCGCGGGGCACCGGGGAGCTGTTTTTT
. | TRBJ1-6 | TRBV28 | . | CASSPLYPAGSTNSPLHF | TGTGCCAGCAGTCCCCTATACCCGGCAGGGTCCACTAATTCACCCCTCCACTTT
. | TRBJ1-5 | TRBV2 | TRBD1 | CASSEAGGSNQPQHF | TGTGCCAGCAGTGAAGCAGGGGGCAGCAATCAGCCCCAGCATTTT
once | TRBJ2-5 | TRBV2 | . | CASSAGYRGLETQYF | TGTGCCAGCAGTGCGGGCTACCGGGGTCTAGAGACCCAGTACTTC
. | TRBJ2-7 | TRBV7-2 | TRBD1 | CASSPPGQGRFEQYF | TGTGCCAGCAGCCCGCCGGGACAGGGTAGATTCGAGCAGTACTTC
. | TRBJ2-3 | TRBV4-2 | . | CASSQEVAQSTDTQYF | TGTGCCAGCAGCCAAGAAGTAGCCCAAAGCACAGATACGCAGTATTTT
. | TRBJ1-2 | TRBV6-1 | . | CASSEFRAQGTGYTF | TGTGCCAGCAGTGAATTCAGAGCCCAGGGAACTGGCTACACCTTC
. | TRBJ2-1 | TRBV28 | TRBD1 | CASSLWGTGSSYNEQFF | TGTGCCAGCAGTTTATGGGGGACAGGGAGCTCCTACAATGAGCAGTTCTTC
. | TRBJ2-1 | TRBV19 | TRBD2 | CASSIGSSGANEQFF | TGTGCCAGTAGTATAGGATCCAGCGGGGCCAATGAGCAGTTCTTC
. | TRBJ2-1 | TRBV28 | TRBD2 | CASSLGAGPPPNEQFF | TGTGCCAGCAGTTTGGGAGCGGGGCCCCCCCCCAATGAGCAGTTCTTC
. | TRBJ2-2 | TRBV6-6 | TRBD1 | CASSPWTGSGTGELFF | TGTGCCAGCAGCCCCTGGACAGGGTCAGGGACCGGGGAGCTGTTTTTT
. | TRBJ1-1 | TRBV19 | TRBD1 | CAVRDRPNTEAFF | TGTGCCGTCCGGGACAGACCTAACACTGAAGCTTTCTTT
once | TRBJ1-6 | TRBV5-4 | . | CASSLGNSNSPLHF | TGTGCCAGCAGCTTAGGGAACTCCAATTCACCCCTCCACTTT
. | TRBJ1-1 | TRBV6-5 | . | CASSYSGRNTEAFF | TGTGCCAGCAGTTACTCGGGACGGAACACTGAAGCTTTCTTT
. | TRBJ2-5 | TRBV19 | . | CASSPQHREQETQYF | TGTGCCAGTAGTCCCCAACACCGGGAGCAAGAGACCCAGTACTTC
. | TRBJ2-2 | TRBV7-7 | . | CASRSGGHPGTGELFF | TGTGCTAGCAGGTCCGGGGGACACCCGGGCACCGGGGAGCTGTTTTTT
. | TRBJ1-1 | TRBV28 | TRBD1 | CASSADRDGIEAFF | TGTGCCAGCAGTGCGGACAGGGACGGAATTGAAGCTTTCTTT
. | TRBJ1-4 | TRBV28 | TRBD1 | CASLRAGGNEKLFF | TGTGCCAGCCTCCGGGCAGGGGGGAATGAAAAACTGTTTTTT
. | TRBJ2-2 | TRBV5-5 | TRBD1 | CASSYRGTGNAGELFF | TGTGCCAGCAGCTATCGGGGGACAGGGAATGCCGGGGAGCTGTTTTTT
. | TRBJ2-3 | TRBV5-1 | . | CASSLDDTQYF | TGCGCCAGCAGCTTGGACGATACGCAGTATTTT
once | TRBJ1-2 | TRBV5-4 | TRBD1 | CASSRGQGTNYGYTF | TGTGCCAGCAGCAGGGGACAGGGGACTAACTATGGCTACACCTTC
. | TRBJ2-5 | TRBV13 | . | CASSSHPRETQYF | TGTGCCAGCAGCTCACACCCACGGGAGACCCAGTACTTC
. | TRBJ2-7 | TRBV9 | TRBD2 | CASSAPGLAGQVHEQYF | TGTGCCAGCAGCGCCCCTGGACTAGCGGGGCAAGTGCACGAGCAGTACTTC
. | TRBJ2-3 | TRBV9 | . | CASSPSTTQYF | TGTGCCAGCTCCCCTTCCACTACGCAGTATTTT
. | TRBJ2-1 | TRBV15 | TRBD2 | CATSRFGYAGGDNEQFF | TGTGCCACCAGCAGATTCGGCTACGCGGGGGGTGACAATGAGCAGTTCTTC
. | TRBJ2-3 | TRBV6-5 | . | CASSYSGTQYF | TGTGCCAGCAGTTACTCTGGTACGCAGTATTTT
. | TRBJ1-5 | TRBV28 | TRBD1 | CASIGQGAGQPQHF | TGTGCCAGCATCGGACAGGGGGCAGGGCAGCCCCAGCATTTT
. | TRBJ2-3 | TRBV27 | . | CASSFGGASTDTQYF | TGTGCCAGCAGCTTTGGGGGGGCTTCCACAGATACGCAGTATTTT
. | TRBJ2-2 | TRBV2 | TRBD1 | CASSLDRVPGELFF | TGTGCCAGCAGCCTGGACAGGGTCCCCGGGGAGCTGTTTTTT
. | TRBJ1-3 | TRBV9 | . | CASSVGVLNTIYF | TGTGCCAGCAGCGTGGGCGTTCTAAACACCATATATTTT